Listed here are 30 T cell receptor beta chains from one sample, sequenced in a study of cytomegalovirus exposure and HLA in healthy donors. Primers for the PCR totalled 60 Vbeta and 13 Jbeta. Sequenced by immunoSEQ multiplex PCR; TCRdb stores in-frame clones only, minus some. The sample yields around 200,000 clones, around four fifths seen once. Sequenced: PBMCs. The receptors originated from a man in his fifties or sixties in good health and CMV-seronegative.

V is TRBV19 and J is TRBJ2-1; weak D call: TRBD1 (5 bases). V was pared by 5 bases and J by 15 bases, with 23 bases between. CDR3 length: 14 residues. Germline V gene lookup returns CDR1 LNHDA and CDR2 SQIVND (reference sequence). CDR3 protein: CASSPQGSELKSFF. As DNA, the CDR3 is TGTGCCAGTAGTCCTCAGGGATCGGAGCTCAAATCGTTCTTC.

The chain combines TRBV4-1 with TRBJ2-7, with a tentative D call TRBD2 (5 bases). The CDR3 runs 17 residues. Trimming took 4 bases from V and 4 from J, leaving 23 bases between them. CDR1 is MGHRA and CDR2 is YSYEKL in the germline V gene. DNA for the CDR3: TGCGCCAGCAGCCCCGGGTTAGCGAGGGAATTCCATTACGAGCAGTACTTC. It is translated as CASSPGLAREFHYEQYF.

The chain joins TRBV2 to TRBJ1-2, with a possible D match to TRBD1 (5 bases). V lost 4 bases to trimming and J lost 5 bases, with 8 bases between them. This CDR3 is 12 amino acids long. Germline V gives CDR1 SNHLY, CDR2 FYNNEI. This CDR3 is CASSAGGYGYTF. CDR3 DNA: TGTGCCAGCAGTGCCGGGGGGTATGGCTACACCTTC.

The gene calls are TRBV6-1 and TRBJ1-5, with D hard to call. V shed 1 base and J shed 0 bases, with 10 bases lying between them. CDR1 and CDR2 from the germline V gene are MNHNS and SASEGT. This CDR3 has 16 residues. In DNA, the CDR3 is TGTGCCAGCAGTGAAGTATCCAGGTATAGCAATCAGCCCCAGCATTTT. This translates into CASSEVSRYSNQPQHF.

J is TRBJ2-1 and V is TRBV19, with 14 bases lining up with TRBD2. With 10 bases clipped from V and 7 bases from J, the junction kept 21 bases outside the gene matches. From germline, CDR1 is LNHDA and CDR2 SQIVND (reference sequence). The CDR3 length is 19 residues. The CDR3 here is CATRHRGLAGGTYKNEQFF. The CDR3 bases are TGTGCCACTCGACACCGAGGACTAGCGGGGGGTACGTACAAGAATGAGCAGTTCTTC.

This chain connects TRBV9 to TRBJ2-4; no firm D call. Trimming shortened V by 0 bases and J by 1 base, and 11 bases separated the two germline ends. CDR1 and CDR2 (germline): SGDLS, YYNGEE. CDR3 length: 16 amino acids. The CDR3 region is CASSVEERGAKNIQYF. DNA for the CDR3: TGTGCCAGCAGCGTAGAGGAGCGCGGTGCCAAAAACATTCAGTACTTC.

This clone was detected once. Other DNA sequences in this sample translate to the same CDR3. The chain has TRBV18 and TRBJ2-7, with D possibly matching TRBD2 (6 bases). Between the trimmed V and J ends, which lost 2 bases and 3 bases, there was a span of 11 bases. Germline CDR1 KGHSH, CDR2 LQKENI. The CDR3 is 14 residues long. CDR3: CASSPGQGLYEQYF. CDR3 sequence (DNA): TGTGCCAGCTCACCAGGGCAGGGACTCTACGAGCAGTACTTC. The whole variable domain, remainder taken from reference TRBV18 and TRBJ2-7, is NAGVMQNPRHLVRRRGQEARLRCSPMKGHSHVYWYRQLPEEGLKFMVYLQKENIIDESGMPKERFSAEFPKEGPSILRIQQVVRGDSAAYFCASSPGQGLYEQYFGPGTRLTVT.

The CDR3: CASSLATVNYGYTF. The CDR3 DNA sequence: TGTGCCAGCAGCCTTGCGACAGTTAACTATGGCTACACCTTC. The genes are TRBV14 and TRBJ1-2; D is possibly TRBD1 (5 bases). Trimming shortened V by 4 bases and J by 1 base, and 10 bases separated the two germline ends. Germline V gene sequence: CDR1 SGHDN, CDR2 FVKESK. The CDR3 sequence is 14 residues long.

This clone occurred a few times. The chain combines TRBV2 with TRBJ1-1; 8 bases match TRBD1. Germline V gene lookup returns CDR1 SNHLY and CDR2 FYNNEI. The CDR3 has 15 amino acids. The V and J ends lost 6 bases and 6 bases, in that order; junction bases with no gene match: 12. In nucleotides, the CDR3 is TGTGCCAGCAGGCTCGAGACAGGGGCGAGGGCTGAAGCTTTCTTT. Translation gives CASRLETGARAEAFF.

The V gene is TRBV7-9, the J gene TRBJ2-7, with TRBD2 matching over 10 bases. The CDR3 runs 14 residues. The germline V gene encodes CDR1 SEHNR and CDR2 FQNEAQ (reference sequence). The V gene end was trimmed by 2 bases and the J gene end by 6 bases; junction bases not matched to a gene: 4. CDR3 in DNA: TGTGCCAGCAGCTTAACTAGCGGGAATGGCGAGCAGTACTTC. Amino acid sequence: CASSLTSGNGEQYF.

The gene calls are TRBV6-6 and TRBJ2-1, with D possibly TRBD2 on 5 matching bases. CDR1 is MNHNY and CDR2 is SVGAGI in the germline V gene (reference sequence). Between the trimmed V and J ends, which lost 5 bases and 8 bases, there was a span of 16 bases. The CDR3 totals 14 residues. CDR3 bases: TGTGCCAGCAGTCGGACCATACTGAGGGATGAGCAGTTCTTC. This encodes CASSRTILRDEQFF.

This chain links TRBV4-1 with TRBJ2-5, with 7 nucleotides matching TRBD2. The DNA end is a closer match to TRBJ2-7, so the J assignment may be wrong. In germline, CDR1 is MGHRA, CDR2 YSYEKL. This CDR3 is built from 16 residues. CDR3 bases: TGCGCCAGCAGCCAAGATGGGCGGGGGAGAGCCTACGAGCAGTACTTC. It specifies CASSQDGRGRAYEQYF.

The V call is TRBV7-2, the J call TRBJ2-3; 8 nucleotides agree with TRBD2. The germline V gene has CDR1 SGHTA and CDR2 FQGNSA. With V trimmed by 4 bases and J by 4 bases, 4 bases remained unmatched. CDR3 length equals 14 residues. The CDR3 nucleotides are TGTGCCAGCAGCTCCGGGACTAGTCCAGATACGCAGTATTTT. Protein product: CASSSGTSPDTQYF.

This chain connects TRBV2 to TRBJ1-5; D not resolved. Trimming stripped 8 bases from V and 6 bases from J, with 14 bases between. The germline gives CDR1 SNHLY, CDR2 FYNNEI. The CDR3 extends over 13 amino acids. The CDR3 region is CASYRKPGQPQHF. The CDR3, as DNA: TGTGCCAGCTATCGTAAACCGGGTCAGCCCCAGCATTTT. Using reference TRBV2 and TRBJ1-5 for the parts outside the CDR3, the full variable domain is EPEVTQTPSHQVTQMGQEVILRCVPISNHLYFYWYRQILGQKVEFLVSFYNNEISEKSEIFDDQFSVERPDGSNFTLKIRSTKLEDSAMYFCASYRKPGQPQHFGDGTRLSIL.

Points on this clone: Sequence at one end of the junction differs from germline and may be a read error. This rearrangement joins TRBV7-9 to TRBJ1-4, with D uncertain. This CDR3 contains 16 residues. CDR1 and CDR2 (germline): SEHNR, FQNEAQ (reference sequence). CDR3 protein: CSSSFGSPTGNEKLFF. The CDR3 DNA reads as TGTTCCAGCAGCTTTGGGTCCCCGACGGGGAATGAAAAACTGTTTTTT.

The chain carries TRBV19 and TRBJ1-2; 9 nucleotides match TRBD1. CDR3 length: 14 residues. Trimming took 8 bases from V and 3 from J; bases not matched to a gene: 7. Germline CDR1 LNHDA, CDR2 SQIVND (reference sequence). This CDR3 reads CASRPGQGHYGYTF. In DNA form, the CDR3 reads TGTGCCAGTCGTCCGGGACAGGGACACTATGGCTACACCTTC.

This rearrangement joins TRBV19 to TRBJ1-2; 7 bases are a match to TRBD1. Germline V gene lookup returns CDR1 LNHDA and CDR2 SQIVND (reference sequence). The CDR3 is made up of 15 amino acids. Trimming took 10 bases from V and 5 from J; bases not matched to a gene: 16. In nucleotides, the CDR3 is TGTGCCACTAACACCGATTGGGACAGACAATATGGCTACACCTTC. Translation gives CATNTDWDRQYGYTF.

The V call is TRBV6-1, the J call TRBJ2-7; no clear D gene. Germline lookup yields CDR1 MNHNS and CDR2 SASEGT. V lost 6 bases and J 0 bases, leaving 9 bases between the germline ends. This CDR3 is built from 13 residues. CDR3 DNA sequence: TGTGCCAGCAGGCCTAACTACTCCTACGAGCAGTACTTC. Translated, it gives CASRPNYSYEQYF.

There are a few counts of this clone. The chain joins TRBV9 to TRBJ2-7; the D gene is possibly TRBD1 (5 bases). Trimming shortened V by 4 bases and J by 6 bases, and 14 bases separated the two germline ends. Germline values: CDR1 SGDLS, CDR2 YYNGEE. CDR3 length: 13 amino acids. The CDR3 DNA is TGTGCCAGCAGCCCAGGGTTGCCGTCCGAGCAGTACTTC. Protein product: CASSPGLPSEQYF.

CDR3 protein: CASRSRGAPATNEKLFF. CDR3 nucleotides: TGTGCCAGTAGAAGTCGCGGGGCCCCAGCAACTAATGAAAAACTGTTTTTT. The V call is TRBV19, the J call TRBJ1-4; TRBD1 might be the D (5 bases). V lost 6 bases, J lost 0 bases, and 17 bases lay in between. Germline V gives CDR1 LNHDA, CDR2 SQIVND (reference sequence). The length of the CDR3 is 17 residues.

The chain is built from TRBV19 and TRBJ1-1; the match to TRBD1 covers 7 bases. The trim removed 1 base at V and 9 bases at J, leaving 5 bases unmatched. Germline-derived CDR1 and CDR2 are LNHDA and SQIVND (reference sequence). CDR3 length: 13 residues. The CDR3 nucleotides read TGTGCCAGTAGTATAGGGAGGGGGCGAAAAGCTTTCTTT. Its protein is CASSIGRGRKAFF.

V is TRBV5-1 and J is TRBJ2-1; 14 bases fit TRBD2. V lost 0 bases, J lost 10 bases, and 6 bases stayed unmatched. Per germline, CDR1 SGHRS and CDR2 YFSETQ. This CDR3 has 16 residues. CDR3 amino acids: CASSLGTSGGPREQFF. For the CDR3, the DNA is TGCGCCAGCAGCTTGGGGACTAGCGGGGGGCCCCGGGAGCAGTTCTTC. Combining the CDR3 with reference TRBV5-1 and TRBJ2-1 gives the whole variable domain KAGVTQTPRYLIKTRGQQVTLSCSPISGHRSVSWYQQTPGQGLQFLFEYFSETQRNKGNFPGRFSGRQFSNSRSEMNVSTLELGDSALYLCASSLGTSGGPREQFFGPGTRLTVL.

This chain links TRBV2 with TRBJ1-1; no definite D call. Germline assignment: CDR1 SNHLY and CDR2 FYNNEI. This CDR3 region has 13 residues. V was trimmed by 5 bases and J by 1 base, leaving 8 bases between them. DNA of the CDR3: TGTGCCAGCAGTCCCCGCGAGAACACTGAAGCTTTCTTT. Its translation: CASSPRENTEAFF.

The chain joins TRBV7-3 to TRBJ2-1; the D is unclear. Germline V gives CDR1 SGHTA, CDR2 FQGTGA. The CDR3 consists of 14 residues. V was clipped by 2 bases and J by 8 bases, with 13 bases between them. CDR3 DNA sequence: TGTGCCAGCAGCTTAGACTTCAGTAGCTATGAGCAGTTCTTC. This codes for CASSLDFSSYEQFF.

J is TRBJ2-1 and V is TRBV2; 8 bases match TRBD1. In germline, CDR1 is SNHLY, CDR2 FYNNEI. The CDR3 is 16 residues long. J gave up 2 bases and V 4 bases, and 7 bases lay outside the gene matches. The CDR3 sequence: CASSASPGQAYNEQFF. CDR3 coding DNA: TGTGCCAGCAGTGCGAGCCCGGGACAGGCCTACAATGAGCAGTTCTTC.

V usage is TRBV7-6 and J usage is TRBJ2-2; D gene ambiguous. The CDR3 sequence is 16 residues long. V shed 0 bases and J shed 7 bases, with 15 bases lying between them. The germline gives CDR1 SGHVS, CDR2 FNYEAQ. The CDR3 spells CASSLAPTAVDGELFF. The CDR3 DNA reads TGTGCCAGCAGCTTAGCGCCGACGGCGGTGGACGGGGAGCTGTTTTTT.

With respect to this clone: The same CDR3 arises from other DNA sequences in this sample as well. The genes are TRBV19 and TRBJ1-5; 8 bases are shared with TRBD1. The J segment lost 1 base and the V segment lost 6 bases, leaving 5 bases of the junction unmatched. CDR1 and CDR2 (germline): LNHDA, SQIVND (reference sequence). The CDR3 sequence is 15 residues long. CDR3 protein: CASRLDRASNQPQHF. CDR3 DNA: TGTGCCAGTAGGTTGGACAGGGCCAGCAATCAGCCCCAGCATTTT.

This chain uses TRBV10-3 with TRBJ2-1, with 8 nucleotides matching TRBD2. Per germline, CDR1 ENHRY and CDR2 SYGVKD. The trim removed 7 bases at V and 7 bases at J, leaving 9 bases unmatched. This CDR3 has 14 amino acids. In DNA form, the CDR3 reads TGTGCCATCATGCCGGGACTAGAGAAAAATGAGCAGTTCTTC. Translation gives CAIMPGLEKNEQFF.

As regards this clone: Additional DNA sequences in this sample encode the identical CDR3. V and J are TRBV18 and TRBJ1-5; TRBD1 might be the D (6 bases). From germline, CDR1 is KGHSH and CDR2 LQKENI. Trimming cost V 3 bases and J 3 bases, with 9 bases left between them. This CDR3 is 14 amino acids long. CDR3 bases: TGTGCCAGCTCACCCGACAGGTCCAATCAGCCCCAGCATTTT. Translating gives CASSPDRSNQPQHF.

This chain connects TRBV7-2 to TRBJ2-3; 8 bases align to TRBD2. Losses at the gene ends were 5 bases for V and 4 bases for J; bases not matched to a gene: 11. CDR3 length equals 16 residues. Germline CDR1 reads SGHTA; CDR2 reads FQGNSA. CDR3 residues: CASSPLSGGGSDTQYF. Written as DNA, the CDR3 is TGTGCCAGCAGCCCCCTGAGCGGGGGTGGATCAGATACGCAGTATTTT.